The 31 T cell receptor beta chains below all came from one sample that was sequenced in a study of neoadjuvant nivolumab and ipilimumab in lung cancer. TCRdb's copy holds only in-frame clones and misses some; the assay was immunoSEQ multiplex PCR. The sample holds about 28,000 clones, about three quarters seen once. The sequenced sample was tumor tissue, obtained after neoadjuvant nivolumab, alone or with ipilimumab, at or shortly before surgery. These receptor sequences come from an adult with non-small cell lung cancer.

This chain links TRBV30 with TRBJ2-3, with TRBD2 identical over 7 bases. Losses at the gene ends were 4 bases for V and 3 bases for J; bases not matched to a gene: 10. The CDR3 loop spans 15 amino acids. Germline V lookup: CDR1 GTSNPN, CDR2 SVGIG (reference sequence). The CDR3 DNA follows: TGTGCCTGGACCCCCGGCGCGGGGGAGACAGATACGCAGTATTTT. Translated: CAWTPGAGETDTQYF.

V and J are TRBV11-3 and TRBJ2-3, with a weak D call TRBD2 (5 bases). The CDR3 totals 14 residues. Trimming took 5 bases from V and 1 from J, leaving 10 bases between them. The germline CDR1 and CDR2 sequences are SGHNT and YENEEA. This CDR3 reads CASSEGLGTDTQYF. CDR3 sequence (DNA): TGTGCCAGCAGCGAGGGTTTGGGCACAGATACGCAGTATTTT.

This rearrangement joins TRBV4-1 to TRBJ1-1, with unresolved D. Germline values: CDR1 MGHRA, CDR2 YSYEKL. V lost 0 bases, J lost 2 bases, and 10 bases lay in between. The CDR3 consists of 15 residues. CDR3 residues: CASSQDGHYNTEAFF. The CDR3 DNA reads as TGCGCCAGCAGCCAAGACGGGCACTATAACACTGAAGCTTTCTTT.

The chain employs TRBV5-1 and TRBJ2-5, with a tentative D call TRBD1 (5 bases). Trimming removed 4 bases at V and 5 bases at J, with 12 bases between. Germline loops: CDR1 SGHRS, CDR2 YFSETQ. The CDR3 totals 13 residues. CDR3 nucleotides: TGCGCCAGCAGCATCTCAGGGTCGGAGACCCAGTACTTC. This gives the protein CASSISGSETQYF.

This clone was counted a few times. This sequence joins TRBV7-6 and TRBJ1-4; D unclear. The germline CDR1 and CDR2 sequences are SGHVS and FNYEAQ. The V end lost 0 bases, the J end lost 0 bases, and 5 bases lay between the germline ends. This CDR3 region has 15 residues. The CDR3 protein is CASSLAQSTNEKLFF. Here the CDR3 DNA reads TGTGCCAGCAGCTTAGCGCAGTCAACTAATGAAAAACTGTTTTTT.

This rearrangement joins TRBV7-2 to TRBJ1-3, with D possibly being TRBD1 (5 bases). Per germline, CDR1 SGHTA and CDR2 FQGNSA. Trimming shortened V by 3 bases and J by 0 bases, and 6 bases separated the two germline ends. The CDR3 runs 14 residues. CDR3 loop: CASSLGDSGNTIYF. CDR3 DNA sequence: TGTGCCAGCAGCTTGGGGGACTCTGGAAACACCATATATTTT.

In its sample, this clone was seen a few times. The J gene is TRBJ1-3, the V gene TRBV7-9; no firm D call. Trimming pared 3 bases from V and 2 bases from J, leaving 5 bases between. The CDR3 totals 13 residues. The germline V gene encodes CDR1 SEHNR and CDR2 FQNEAQ (reference sequence). CDR3 amino acids: CASSLTTGNTIYF. DNA of the CDR3: TGTGCCAGCAGCTTGACAACTGGAAACACCATATATTTT.

This clone was found a few times. J is TRBJ2-2 and V is TRBV6-5; 10 bases are a match to TRBD2. With 3 bases clipped from V and 6 bases from J, the junction kept 7 bases outside the gene matches. Germline lookup yields CDR1 MNHEY and CDR2 SVGAGI. CDR3 length equals 16 residues. The CDR3: CASSYLRSGGAGELFF. The DNA of the CDR3 is TGTGCCAGCAGTTATCTTCGCAGCGGGGGGGCCGGGGAGCTGTTTTTT.

This clone was detected only once. The gene calls are TRBV4-2 and TRBJ1-1; tentatively, D is TRBD1 (5 bases). The CDR3 extends over 15 amino acids. The V end lost 3 bases, the J end lost 6 bases, and 17 bases lay between the germline ends. CDR1 LGHNA and CDR2 YNFKEQ come from the germline V gene. CDR3 region: CASSQGTAGYAEAFF. CDR3 bases: TGTGCCAGCAGCCAGGGTACAGCAGGGTACGCTGAAGCTTTCTTT.

The rearrangement joins TRBV4-2 to TRBJ1-1; D gene uncertain. The V and J ends lost 1 base and 4 bases respectively, with 16 bases between them. The V gene's germline CDR1 is LGHNA and CDR2 YNFKEQ. The CDR3 length is 16 residues. The CDR3 reads CASSQADSAVVTEAFF. The DNA of the CDR3 is TGTGCCAGCAGCCAAGCGGACTCGGCAGTGGTCACTGAAGCTTTCTTT.

The chain has TRBV7-2 and TRBJ2-7; 7 bases agree with TRBD2. V lost 0 bases to trimming and J lost 4 bases; unmatched junction nucleotides: 9. This CDR3 comprises 16 residues. CDR1 and CDR2 (germline): SGHTA, FQGNSA. CDR3 DNA: TGTGCCAGCAGCTTAGCGGGGATTGGGACTATATACGAGCAGTACTTC. This gives the protein CASSLAGIGTIYEQYF.

The gene calls are TRBV4-1 and TRBJ2-2, with D perhaps being TRBD1 or TRBD2 (5 bases each). Per germline, CDR1 MGHRA and CDR2 YSYEKL. V lost 6 bases and J lost 3, with 8 bases in between. The CDR3 consists of 13 residues. The CDR3 nucleotides are TGCGCCAGCAGTCGGGACCACACCGGGGAGCTGTTTTTT. Translation: CASSRDHTGELFF.

The chain has TRBV6-6 and TRBJ2-5; 12 bases are shared with TRBD2. This CDR3 contains 16 residues. The J segment lost 7 bases and the V segment lost 6 bases, leaving 12 bases of the junction unmatched. CDR1 is MNHNY and CDR2 is SVGAGI in the germline V gene (reference sequence). CDR3: CASRPGTSGPFGTQYF. Written as DNA, the CDR3 is TGTGCCAGCAGACCCGGGACTAGCGGGCCATTCGGGACCCAGTACTTC.

The rearrangement joins TRBV11-1 to TRBJ2-3, with 7 bases lining up with TRBD1. CDR3 length: 14 residues. Germline V gives CDR1 SGHAT, CDR2 FQDESV (reference sequence). V shed 5 bases, J shed 1 base, and the junction held 3 bases outside the gene matches. CDR3 DNA: TGTGCCAGCAGCATGGGGACAGGCACAGATACGCAGTATTTT. Its translation is CASSMGTGTDTQYF.

This clone was counted a few times. V and J are TRBV6-5 and TRBJ1-6; maybe TRBD1 (5 bases). The germline CDR1 and CDR2 sequences are MNHEY and SVGAGI. This CDR3 region has 16 residues. Trimming stripped 2 bases from V and 5 bases from J, with 13 bases between. CDR3 in amino acids: CASSYQGRTDNSPLHF. In DNA, the CDR3 is TGTGCCAGCAGTTACCAGGGTAGAACAGATAATTCACCCCTCCACTTT.

The chain recombines TRBV5-1 with TRBJ2-2, with 12 bases fitting TRBD2. The CDR3 totals 15 residues. V was pared by 3 bases and J by 3 bases, with 0 bases of the junction left unmatched. The germline V gene has CDR1 SGHRS and CDR2 YFSETQ. The CDR3 spells CASSSSGRDTGELFF. The CDR3 region has the DNA TGCGCCAGCAGCTCTAGCGGGAGGGACACCGGGGAGCTGTTTTTT. Full variable domain (outside the CDR3, taken from reference TRBV5-1 and TRBJ2-2): KAGVTQTPRYLIKTRGQQVTLSCSPISGHRSVSWYQQTPGQGLQFLFEYFSETQRNKGNFPGRFSGRQFSNSRSEMNVSTLELGDSALYLCASSSSGRDTGELFFGEGSRLTVL.

The chain recombines TRBV25-1 with TRBJ2-5; 9 bases align to TRBD2. CDR1 MGHDK and CDR2 SYGVNS come from the germline V gene. Trimming cost V 2 bases and J 2 bases; bases outside gene matches: 3. The CDR3 is 15 amino acids. The DNA for the CDR3 is TGTGCCAGCAGTGAACAGGCGGGGGGGCAAGAGACCCAGTACTTC. It yields the protein CASSEQAGGQETQYF.

The chain joins TRBV6-5 to TRBJ2-1, with 9 nucleotides matching TRBD2. From germline, CDR1 is MNHEY and CDR2 SVGAGI. Trimming took 2 bases from V and 7 from J; bases not matched to a gene: 9. There are 16 residues in the CDR3. The CDR3 DNA is TGTGCCAGCAGTTACGGCGGGGGGGCTACGGGGAATGAGCAGTTCTTC. Translation gives CASSYGGGATGNEQFF.

The genes are TRBV30 and TRBJ2-2; 8 bases are shared with TRBD2. V shed 2 bases, J shed 5 bases, and the junction held 1 base outside the gene matches. CDR3 length equals 13 residues. Germline CDR1 reads GTSNPN; CDR2 reads SVGIG (reference sequence). As DNA, the CDR3 is TGTGCCTGGAGTACGGGGGGGACCGGGGAGCTGTTTTTT. Translation: CAWSTGGTGELFF.

This clone has only a few counts. This chain joins TRBV18 and TRBJ2-3; D unclear. In germline, CDR1 is KGHSH, CDR2 LQKENI. V lost 0 bases to trimming and J lost 2 bases, with 6 bases between them. CDR3 length: 14 residues. The CDR3 bases are TGTGCCAGCTCACCACCAGGGAACACAGATACGCAGTATTTT. Translated, it gives CASSPPGNTDTQYF.

The chain couples TRBV11-1 to TRBJ2-3; 15 bases are a match to TRBD2. This CDR3 spans 17 amino acids. In germline, CDR1 is SGHAT, CDR2 FQDESV (reference sequence). J was trimmed by 2 bases and V by 5 bases; bases with no gene match: 5. CDR3 bases: TGTGCCAGCAGCCGCGGGACTAGCGGGGGGAACACAGATACGCAGTATTTT. Its protein is CASSRGTSGGNTDTQYF.

The chain carries TRBV5-1 and TRBJ2-1; TRBD1 matches at 9 bases. CDR1 is SGHRS and CDR2 is YFSETQ in the germline V gene. The CDR3 consists of 14 residues. V gave up 5 bases and J gave up 8 bases; unmatched junction bases: 8. This CDR3 reads CASSTRQGGDEQFF. In DNA form, the CDR3 reads TGCGCCAGCAGTACACGACAGGGGGGGGATGAGCAGTTCTTC.

This clone was observed a few times. The rearrangement uses TRBV4-3 and TRBJ1-6; no clear D. Trimming removed 0 bases from V and 7 bases from J, with 16 bases in between. Germline V gives CDR1 LGHNA, CDR2 YSLEER. The CDR3 covers 17 residues. The CDR3 DNA reads TGCGCCAGCAGCCAAGAAACGCAGAAAACGAGGAATTCACCCCTCCACTTT. Translation: CASSQETQKTRNSPLHF.

V is TRBV19 and J is TRBJ1-4, with D tentatively TRBD1 (6 bases). The CDR3 is made up of 14 amino acids. Germline V gives CDR1 LNHDA, CDR2 SQIVND (reference sequence). V lost 6 bases and J lost 10, with 18 bases in between. CDR3 in amino acids: CASSPSGGFGKLFF. The CDR3 region has the DNA TGTGCCAGTAGCCCGTCGGGGGGCTTCGGAAAACTGTTTTTT.

V and J are TRBV30 and TRBJ1-2; the match to TRBD1 covers 9 bases. The ends lost 5 bases at V and 4 bases at J; junction bases unmatched: 5. The CDR3 sequence is 13 residues long. Germline V gene sequence: CDR1 GTSNPN, CDR2 SVGIG (reference sequence). CDR3 nucleotide sequence: TGTGCCTGGGGGACAGGGTTTGGCTATGGCTACACCTTC. Translating gives CAWGTGFGYGYTF.

This chain links TRBV18 with TRBJ1-4; tentative D call: TRBD1 (6 bases). Germline loops: CDR1 KGHSH, CDR2 LQKENI. With 1 base removed from V and 8 bases from J, the gap between germline ends came to 14 bases. The CDR3 contains 15 residues. The chain's CDR3 is CASSPQGGSGEKLFF. CDR3 coding DNA: TGTGCCAGCTCACCACAGGGGGGGAGCGGAGAAAAACTGTTTTTT.

The rearrangement uses TRBV25-1 and TRBJ2-3; tentatively, D is TRBD1 (5 bases). Germline CDR1 reads MGHDK; CDR2 reads SYGVNS. The CDR3 runs 18 residues. V lost 3 bases and J lost 1, with 20 bases in between. The chain's CDR3 is CASSEPADQGWRTDTQYF. DNA for the CDR3: TGTGCCAGCAGTGAGCCCGCCGACCAGGGTTGGCGCACAGATACGCAGTATTTT.

The rearrangement joins TRBV5-1 to TRBJ2-7; possibly TRBD1 for D (5 bases). CDR1 and CDR2 from the germline V gene are SGHRS and YFSETQ. Trimming removed 2 bases at V and 4 bases at J, with 7 bases between. The CDR3 is made up of 12 amino acids. CDR3 loop: CASSFAGYEQYF. For the CDR3, the DNA is TGCGCCAGCAGCTTCGCAGGGTACGAGCAGTACTTC.

The chain couples TRBV7-2 to TRBJ1-1, with D possibly being TRBD1 (6 bases). This CDR3 has 13 amino acids. Germline V gene sequence: CDR1 SGHTA, CDR2 FQGNSA. V lost 1 base to trimming and J lost 7 bases, with 10 bases between them. The CDR3 nucleotides read TGTGCCAGCAGCTTAGTCAGGGGCTATGAAGCTTTCTTT. This encodes CASSLVRGYEAFF.

This sequence joins TRBV9 and TRBJ1-6; D possibly corresponds to TRBD1 (5 bases). Looked up from germline, CDR1 is SGDLS and CDR2 is YYNGEE. The CDR3 has 18 amino acids. Trimming cost V 0 bases and J 7 bases, with 20 bases left between them. CDR3 DNA: TGTGCCAGCAGCGTAGCTACCGAGGATGGGGGAGGAAATTCACCCCTCCACTTT. It is translated as CASSVATEDGGGNSPLHF.

The chain combines TRBV5-1 with TRBJ1-1, with D perhaps matching TRBD1 (6 bases). The germline V and J ends were trimmed by 4 bases and 2 bases, with 18 bases remaining between them. CDR1 is SGHRS and CDR2 is YFSETQ in the germline V gene. The CDR3 loop spans 16 amino acids. CDR3 nucleotides: TGCGCCAGCAGCCCCCCGAGCACAGGGACCAACACTGAAGCTTTCTTT. This translates into CASSPPSTGTNTEAFF.